This T cell receptor beta chain emerged from a study of beta chain features in type 1 diabetes. cDNA synthesis used the whole RNA isolate, giving expressed TCRB sequences. Profiled with immunoSEQ multiplex PCR; TCRdb holds only in-frame clones, not every one. Of approximately 400,000 clones listed, roughly 16% are singletons. For this clone: What it binds is not known.

Germline CDR1 SQVTM, CDR2 ANQGSEA. CDR3 length equals 17 residues. V shed 4 bases, J shed 1 base, and the junction held 5 bases outside the gene matches. General study results and limits: People with Type 1 diabetes carried modestly yet significantly shorter TCRB CDR3s in all four CD4+ subsets. For type 1 diabetes patients, VDJ junctions showed fewer insertions and more deletions.

V gene TRBV29-1 combines with J gene TRBJ2-1, with 15 bases that match TRBD2. The source of this sequence is a woman younger than 35 in good health. Specimen: naive CD4+ T cells from blood. The CDR3 loop reads CSVVGLAGGLSYNEQFF. In DNA, the CDR3 is TGCAGCGTTGTTGGACTAGCGGGAGGGCTGTCCTACAATGAGCAGTTCTTC.